The 18 T cell receptor beta chains reported below all come from one sample, sequenced in a study of blood T cell repertoires in COVID-19. Sequencing was performed with immunoSEQ multiplex PCR; in TCRdb, only in-frame clones are kept and a portion is missing. The sample shows 20,000 to 30,000 clones, around 92% of them seen only once. Sequenced: peripheral blood. Receptors originate from a human donor in a cohort sampled during active COVID-19.

The chain links TRBV2 to TRBJ2-1; maybe TRBD2 (6 bases). This CDR3 is built from 12 residues. Germline V lookup: CDR1 SNHLY, CDR2 FYNNEI. V lost 4 bases to trimming and J lost 7 bases, with 8 bases between them. Here the CDR3 DNA reads TGTGCCAGCAGTGGGCGGGGAAATGAGCAGTTCTTC. Its protein product is CASSGRGNEQFF. Based on the CDR3 plus reference TRBV2 and TRBJ2-1, the full variable domain is EPEVTQTPSHQVTQMGQEVILRCVPISNHLYFYWYRQILGQKVEFLVSFYNNEISEKSEIFDDQFSVERPDGSNFTLKIRSTKLEDSAMYFCASSGRGNEQFFGPGTRLTVL.

The chain couples TRBV15 to TRBJ1-2; D remains unclear. Germline V gives CDR1 LNHNV, CDR2 YYDKDF (reference sequence). CDR3 length equals 12 residues. V lost 5 bases and J 8 bases, leaving 12 bases between the germline ends. DNA of the CDR3: TGTGCCACCAGCCCTGCGGATGGGGGCTACACCTTC. Translation gives CATSPADGGYTF.

J is TRBJ2-1 and V is TRBV4-1; TRBD2 matches 12 bases. Germline V gene sequence: CDR1 MGHRA, CDR2 YSYEKL. V was clipped by 1 base and J by 4 bases; unmatched bases: 8. The CDR3 runs 18 residues. The CDR3 spells CASSQVSSGGAGYNEQFF. The CDR3 nucleotides read TGCGCCAGCAGCCAAGTCTCTAGCGGGGGGGCTGGATACAATGAGCAGTTCTTC.

The chain is built from TRBV2 and TRBJ1-4, with D maybe TRBD1 (5 bases). CDR1 and CDR2 (germline): SNHLY, FYNNEI. The CDR3 sequence is 18 residues long. Trimming took off 4 bases at V and 3 bases at J, with 21 bases between the two ends. The CDR3: CASSAGLSSRGANEKLFF. CDR3 in DNA: TGTGCCAGCAGTGCCGGACTAAGCTCGAGAGGGGCTAATGAAAAACTGTTTTTT.

The chain is built from TRBV6-5 and TRBJ1-2; TRBD1 matches 7 bases. Trimming took 6 bases from V and 4 from J; bases not matched to a gene: 5. Germline CDR1 and CDR2: MNHEY and SVGAGI. The CDR3 has 13 amino acids. Here the CDR3 DNA reads TGTGCCAGCAGCGAGACAGGGTTCTATGGCTACACCTTC. Encoded protein: CASSETGFYGYTF.

V and J are TRBV3-1 (or the pseudogene TRBV3-2) and TRBJ2-3, with 15 bases fitting TRBD2. The ends lost 4 bases at V and 0 bases at J; junction bases unmatched: 5. The CDR3 is made up of 18 amino acids. Germline V gives CDR1 LGHDT, CDR2 YNNKEL (reference sequence). CDR3 loop: CASSLGLAGGRSTDTQYF. In nucleotides, the CDR3 is TGTGCCAGCAGCCTGGGACTAGCGGGGGGCCGTAGCACAGATACGCAGTATTTT.

This chain connects TRBV6-4 to TRBJ2-3, with 11 bases identical to TRBD2. V was pared by 6 bases and J by 2 bases, with 4 bases of the junction left unmatched. CDR1 is MRHNA, CDR2 SNTAGT, per germline. This CDR3 spans 15 amino acids. CDR3 DNA: TGTGCCAGCAGCCTTAGCGGGGGGGACACAGATACGCAGTATTTT. Encoded protein: CASSLSGGDTDTQYF.

This clone appeared a few times. The J gene is TRBJ1-3, the V gene TRBV19; tentatively, D is TRBD1 (6 bases). The germline V gene has CDR1 LNHDA and CDR2 SQIVND (reference sequence). V was shortened by 5 bases and J by 7 bases, with 18 bases between the two germline ends. This CDR3 is built from 15 residues. CDR3: CASSAAWVQGNTIYF. The CDR3 nucleotides read TGTGCCAGTAGTGCCGCGTGGGTTCAGGGGAACACCATATATTTT.

The chain is built from TRBV18 and TRBJ2-5, with a tentative D call TRBD1 (6 bases). This CDR3 is 13 amino acids long. Deletions cut 5 bases from V and 2 bases from J, with 9 bases between. Germline V gene data show CDR1 as KGHSH and CDR2 as LQKENI. The DNA of the CDR3 is TGTGCCAGCTCAGGGGGACAACAAGAGACCCAGTACTTC. As protein: CASSGGQQETQYF.

V is TRBV5-1 and J is TRBJ2-3; no clear D gene. Germline V CDR1 and CDR2: SGHRS, YFSETQ. V was shortened by 0 bases and J by 0 bases, with 8 bases between the two germline ends. CDR3 length: 15 amino acids. The chain's CDR3 is CASSLVTSSTDTQYF. As DNA, the CDR3 is TGCGCCAGCAGCTTGGTCACTTCCAGCACAGATACGCAGTATTTT. Based on the CDR3 plus reference TRBV5-1 and TRBJ2-3, the full variable domain is KAGVTQTPRYLIKTRGQQVTLSCSPISGHRSVSWYQQTPGQGLQFLFEYFSETQRNKGNFPGRFSGRQFSNSRSEMNVSTLELGDSALYLCASSLVTSSTDTQYFGPGTRLTVL.

This clone was recorded once. The CDR3 DNA reads TGTGCCAGCAGGCCCAGCGGGGCTAATGAAAAACTGTTTTTT. It translates to CASRPSGANEKLFF. The V call is TRBV6-5, the J call TRBJ1-4; D not certain. V lost 6 bases and J lost 3, with 11 bases in between. The length of the CDR3 is 14 residues. The germline V gene has CDR1 MNHEY and CDR2 SVGAGI.

This chain joins TRBV27 and TRBJ2-5; maybe TRBD1 (6 bases). The length of the CDR3 is 14 residues. The germline V gene encodes CDR1 MNHEY and CDR2 SMNVEV (reference sequence). Trimming removed 3 bases from V and 3 bases from J, with 11 bases in between. The CDR3 region has the DNA TGTGCCAGCAGTTTTGGGCAGGGGAAAGAGACCCAGTACTTC. It is translated as CASSFGQGKETQYF.

CDR3 nucleotides: TGTGCCAGCAGCGATAGCGGGGGGGCGGTTAATACCGGGGAGCTGTTTTTT. Amino acid sequence: CASSDSGGAVNTGELFF. V is TRBV9 and J is TRBJ2-2, with TRBD2 identical over 11 bases. CDR3 length: 17 residues. V lost 3 bases to trimming and J lost 5 bases; unmatched junction nucleotides: 9. Germline V gene lookup returns CDR1 SGDLS and CDR2 YYNGEE.

This chain links TRBV5-1 with TRBJ1-1; TRBD1 is a possible D gene (5 bases). The V end lost 3 bases, the J end lost 0 bases, and 9 bases lay between the germline ends. CDR1 and CDR2 (germline): SGHRS, YFSETQ. This CDR3 contains 14 residues. The CDR3 nucleotides are TGCGCCAGCAGCTCGGGGGAAGTGAACACTGAAGCTTTCTTT. Translated, it gives CASSSGEVNTEAFF.

This clone was picked up one time. CDR3 nucleotides: TGCGCCAGCAGCTCCCCTCCTCCGGGACAGGGTCGGAGTCGCGAGCAGTACTTC. Its protein product is CASSSPPPGQGRSREQYF. The rearrangement uses TRBV5-1 and TRBJ2-7; 9 positions agree with TRBD1. CDR3 size: 18 residues. V lost 3 bases and J lost 6; bases outside the gene matches: 19. Germline V lookup: CDR1 SGHRS, CDR2 YFSETQ.

This clone was detected a few times. This chain links TRBV28 with TRBJ2-5, with D hard to call. The CDR3 contains 14 residues. CDR1 and CDR2 (germline): MDHEN, SYDVKM. Trimming shortened V by 3 bases and J by 5 bases, and 13 bases separated the two germline ends. The DNA for the CDR3 is TGTGCCAGCAGTTTCCCCAGGTTTGGCGAGACCCAGTACTTC. Translated, it gives CASSFPRFGETQYF.

The rearrangement joins TRBV3-1 (or the pseudogene TRBV3-2) to TRBJ2-3, with 8 bases aligning to TRBD2. Germline-derived CDR1 and CDR2 are LGHDT and YNNKEL (reference sequence). The CDR3 loop spans 18 amino acids. J was trimmed by 3 bases and V by 0 bases; bases with no gene match: 11. Here the CDR3 DNA reads TGTGCCAGCAGCCAAGAATGGGGGGCGGGGGGCCAAACAGATACGCAGTATTTT. Translated, it gives CASSQEWGAGGQTDTQYF.

The rearrangement links TRBV10-2 to TRBJ2-7; no definite D call. V was trimmed by 11 bases and J by 2 bases, leaving 19 bases between them. Germline-derived CDR1 and CDR2 are WSHSY and SAAADI. The CDR3 sequence is 14 residues long. The CDR3 region is CAPLPPRRAYEQYV. The DNA for the CDR3 is TGCGCCCCCCTCCCCCCCCGACGGGCCTACGAGCAGTACGTC.